The subject of this entry is one T cell receptor beta chain. Its matching antigen is unknown. The data are from a study of response to subunit inactivated influenza vaccine. Germline V gene sequence: CDR1 MNHEY, CDR2 SMNVEV (reference sequence). Trimming took off 0 bases at V and 1 base at J, with 9 bases between the two ends. The CDR3 totals 15 residues. Overall study findings and caveats: It was the authors' suggestion that each seasonal influenza vaccination recruits few new T cells.

TCRdb reanalysed the RT-PCR reads using MiXCR and keeps one entry per CDR3 protein. Among some 480,000 distinct CDR3 sequences, approximately 11% were seen once, and the ten largest hold over 9.5%. The origin of this receptor is a man aged 50-60 years who received an inactivated influenza vaccine. This rearrangement joins TRBV27 to TRBJ1-2; weak D call: TRBD1 (6 bases). Specimen: PBMCs from blood, collected 45 days after vaccination. CDR3 amino acids: CASSLSQGRNYGYTF. For the CDR3, the DNA is TGTGCCAGCAGTTTATCTCAGGGGCGTAACTATGGCTACACCTTC.